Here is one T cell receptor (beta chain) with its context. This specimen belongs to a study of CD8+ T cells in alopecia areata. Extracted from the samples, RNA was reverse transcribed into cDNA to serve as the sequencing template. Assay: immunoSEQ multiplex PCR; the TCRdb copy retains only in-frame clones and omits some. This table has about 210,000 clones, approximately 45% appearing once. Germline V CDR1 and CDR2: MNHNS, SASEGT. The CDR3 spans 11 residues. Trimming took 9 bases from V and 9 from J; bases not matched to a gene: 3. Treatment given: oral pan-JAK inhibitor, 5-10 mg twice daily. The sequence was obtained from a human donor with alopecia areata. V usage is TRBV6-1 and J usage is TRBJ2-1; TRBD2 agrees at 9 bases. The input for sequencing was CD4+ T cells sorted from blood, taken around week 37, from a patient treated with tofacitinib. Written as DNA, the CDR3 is TGTGCCAGTACACTAGCGGGTGAGCAGTTCTTC. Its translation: CASTLAGEQFF.